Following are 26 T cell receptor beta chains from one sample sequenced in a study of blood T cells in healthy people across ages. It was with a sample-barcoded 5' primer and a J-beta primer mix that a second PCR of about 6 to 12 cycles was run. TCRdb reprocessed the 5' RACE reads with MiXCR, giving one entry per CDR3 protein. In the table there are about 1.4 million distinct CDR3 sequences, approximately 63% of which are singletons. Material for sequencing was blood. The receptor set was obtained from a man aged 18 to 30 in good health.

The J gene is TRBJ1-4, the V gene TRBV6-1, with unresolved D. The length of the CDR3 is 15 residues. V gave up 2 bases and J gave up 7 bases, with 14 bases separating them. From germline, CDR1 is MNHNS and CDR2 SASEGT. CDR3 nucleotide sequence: TGTGCCAGCAGTGAATCGAGGAGCGGCGGTGAAAAACTGTTTTTT. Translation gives CASSESRSGGEKLFF.

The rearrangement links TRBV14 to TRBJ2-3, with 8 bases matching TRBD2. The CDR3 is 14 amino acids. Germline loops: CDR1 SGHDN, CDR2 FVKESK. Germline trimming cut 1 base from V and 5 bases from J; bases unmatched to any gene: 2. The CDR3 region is CASSQGSGRDTQYF. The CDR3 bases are TGTGCCAGCAGCCAAGGCAGCGGGAGAGATACGCAGTATTTT. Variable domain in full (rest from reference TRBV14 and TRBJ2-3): EAGVTQFPSHSVIEKGQTVTLRCDPISGHDNLYWYRRVMGKEIKFLLHFVKESKQDESGMPNNRFLAERTGGTYSTLKVQPAELEDSGVYFCASSQGSGRDTQYFGPGTRLTVL.

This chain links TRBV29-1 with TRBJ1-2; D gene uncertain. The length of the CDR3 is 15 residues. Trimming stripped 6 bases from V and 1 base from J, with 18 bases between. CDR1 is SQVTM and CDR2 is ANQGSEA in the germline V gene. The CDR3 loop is CSVAMAQDLNYGYTF. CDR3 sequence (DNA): TGCAGCGTCGCGATGGCGCAGGATCTTAACTATGGCTACACCTTC. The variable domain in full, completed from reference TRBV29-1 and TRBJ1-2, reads SAVISQKPSRDICQRGTSLTIQCQVDSQVTMMFWYRQQPGQSLTLIATANQGSEATYESGFVIDKFPISRPNLTFSTLTVSNMSPEDSSIYLCSVAMAQDLNYGYTFGSGTRLTVV.

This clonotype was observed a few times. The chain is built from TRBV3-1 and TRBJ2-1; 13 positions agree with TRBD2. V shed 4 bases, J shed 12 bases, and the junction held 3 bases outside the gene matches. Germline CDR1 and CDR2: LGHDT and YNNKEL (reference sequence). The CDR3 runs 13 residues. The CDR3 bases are TGTGCCAGCAGCCCGGGACTAGCGGGATGGCAGTTCTTC. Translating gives CASSPGLAGWQFF.

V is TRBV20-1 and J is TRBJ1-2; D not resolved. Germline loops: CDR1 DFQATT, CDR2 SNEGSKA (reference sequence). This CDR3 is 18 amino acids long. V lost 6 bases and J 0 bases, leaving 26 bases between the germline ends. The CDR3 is CSAPDRRKVRQTNYGYTF. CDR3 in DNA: TGCAGTGCCCCGGACCGGCGAAAGGTCCGTCAAACTAACTATGGCTACACCTTC.

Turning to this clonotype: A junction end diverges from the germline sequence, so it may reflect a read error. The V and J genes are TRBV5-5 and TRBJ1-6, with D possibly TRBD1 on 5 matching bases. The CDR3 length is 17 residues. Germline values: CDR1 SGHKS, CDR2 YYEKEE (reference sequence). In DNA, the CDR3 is TGTGCCAGCAGCGTTTGGGGCGAGAGCTCCTATAATTCGCCCCTCCACTTT. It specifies CASSVWGESSYNSPLHF.

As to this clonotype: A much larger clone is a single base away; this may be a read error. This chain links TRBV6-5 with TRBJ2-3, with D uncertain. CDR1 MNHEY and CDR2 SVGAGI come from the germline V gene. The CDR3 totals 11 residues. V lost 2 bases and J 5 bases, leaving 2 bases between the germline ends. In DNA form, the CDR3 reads TGTGCCAGCAGTTACATAGATACGCAGTATTTT. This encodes CASSYIDTQYF.

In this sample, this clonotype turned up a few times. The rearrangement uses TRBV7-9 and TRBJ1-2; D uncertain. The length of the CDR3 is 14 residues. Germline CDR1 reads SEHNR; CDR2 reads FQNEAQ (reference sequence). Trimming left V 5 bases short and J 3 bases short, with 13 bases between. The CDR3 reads CASSQPEGDYGYTF. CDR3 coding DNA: TGTGCCAGCAGCCAACCGGAGGGTGACTATGGCTACACCTTC.

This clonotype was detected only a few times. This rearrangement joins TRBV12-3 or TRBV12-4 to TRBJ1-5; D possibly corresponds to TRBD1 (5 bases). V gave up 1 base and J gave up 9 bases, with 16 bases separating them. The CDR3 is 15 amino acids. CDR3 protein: CASSLGGAGVRPQHF. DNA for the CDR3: TGTGCCAGCAGTTTAGGAGGGGCAGGCGTGCGGCCCCAGCATTTT.

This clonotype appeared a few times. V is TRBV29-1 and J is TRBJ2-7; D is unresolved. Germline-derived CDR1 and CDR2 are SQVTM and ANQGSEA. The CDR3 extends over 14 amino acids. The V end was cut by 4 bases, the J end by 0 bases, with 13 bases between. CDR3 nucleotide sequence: TGCAGCGTTGTGGGCGTCCCGAACTCCTACGAGCAGTACTTC. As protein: CSVVGVPNSYEQYF.

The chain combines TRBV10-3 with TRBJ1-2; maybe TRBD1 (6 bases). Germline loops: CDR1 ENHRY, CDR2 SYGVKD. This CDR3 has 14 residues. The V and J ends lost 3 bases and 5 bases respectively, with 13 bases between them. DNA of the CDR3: TGTGCCATCAGTGACCAGGACAGAAGTTATGGCTACACCTTC. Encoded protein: CAISDQDRSYGYTF.

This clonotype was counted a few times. The DNA for the CDR3 is TGTGCCAGCAATGGGTACAATGGCTACACCTTC. Translation gives CASNGYNGYTF. The V gene is TRBV2, the J gene TRBJ1-2, with unresolved D. CDR3 length: 11 residues. Germline V lookup: CDR1 SNHLY, CDR2 FYNNEI. Deletions cut 7 bases from V and 6 bases from J, with 9 bases between.

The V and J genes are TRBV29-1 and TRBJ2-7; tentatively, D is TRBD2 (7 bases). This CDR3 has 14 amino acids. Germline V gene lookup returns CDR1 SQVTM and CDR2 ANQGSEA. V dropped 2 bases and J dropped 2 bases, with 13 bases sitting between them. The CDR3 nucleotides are TGCAGCGTTGAATGGTTCGGGGGGCCCTACGAGCAGTACTTC. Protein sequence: CSVEWFGGPYEQYF.

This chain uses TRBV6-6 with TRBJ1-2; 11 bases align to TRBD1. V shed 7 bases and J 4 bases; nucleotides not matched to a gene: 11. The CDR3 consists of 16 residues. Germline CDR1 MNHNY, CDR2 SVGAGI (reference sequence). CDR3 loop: CASTLDRGRIGYGYTF. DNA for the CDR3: TGTGCCAGCACCCTGGACAGGGGGCGCATCGGCTATGGCTACACCTTC.

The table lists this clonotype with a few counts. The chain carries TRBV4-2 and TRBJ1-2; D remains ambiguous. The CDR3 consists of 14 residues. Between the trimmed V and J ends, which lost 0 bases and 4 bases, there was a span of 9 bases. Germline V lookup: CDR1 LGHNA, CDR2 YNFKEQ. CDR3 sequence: CASSQDLKPYGYTF. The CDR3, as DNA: TGTGCCAGCAGCCAAGATCTGAAGCCCTATGGCTACACCTTC.

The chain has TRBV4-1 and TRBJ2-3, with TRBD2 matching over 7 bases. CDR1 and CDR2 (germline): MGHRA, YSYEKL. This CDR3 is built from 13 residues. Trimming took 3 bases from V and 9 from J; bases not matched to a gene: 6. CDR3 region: CASSQGGKSTQYF. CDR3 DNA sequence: TGCGCCAGCAGCCAGGGGGGGAAAAGCACGCAGTATTTT.

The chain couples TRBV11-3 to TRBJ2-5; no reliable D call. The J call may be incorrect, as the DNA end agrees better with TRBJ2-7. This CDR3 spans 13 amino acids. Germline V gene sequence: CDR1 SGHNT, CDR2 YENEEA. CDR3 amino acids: CASSVTHSYEQYF. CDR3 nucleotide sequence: TGTGCCAGCAGCGTAACCCATAGCTACGAGCAGTACTTC.

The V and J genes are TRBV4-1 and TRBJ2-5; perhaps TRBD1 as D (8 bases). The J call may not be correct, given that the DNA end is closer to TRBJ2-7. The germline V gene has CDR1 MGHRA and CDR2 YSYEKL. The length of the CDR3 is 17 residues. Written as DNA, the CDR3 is TGCGCCAGCAGCCCTTCACCCGGGACAGGACTAGCCTACGAGCAGTACTTC. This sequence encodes CASSPSPGTGLAYEQYF.

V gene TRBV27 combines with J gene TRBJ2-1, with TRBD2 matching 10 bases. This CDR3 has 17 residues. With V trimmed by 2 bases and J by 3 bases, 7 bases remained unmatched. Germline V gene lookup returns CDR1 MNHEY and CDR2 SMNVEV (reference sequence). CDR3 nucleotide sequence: TGTGCCAGCAGTTTAGTAGCTAGCGGGAGCATCTACAATGAGCAGTTCTTC. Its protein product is CASSLVASGSIYNEQFF.

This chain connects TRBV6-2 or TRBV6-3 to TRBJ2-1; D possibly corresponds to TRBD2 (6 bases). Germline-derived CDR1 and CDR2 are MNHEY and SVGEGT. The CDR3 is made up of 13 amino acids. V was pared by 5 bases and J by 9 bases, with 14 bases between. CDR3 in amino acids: CASSQTGLSEQFF. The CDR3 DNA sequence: TGTGCCAGCAGTCAGACGGGACTTAGTGAGCAGTTCTTC.

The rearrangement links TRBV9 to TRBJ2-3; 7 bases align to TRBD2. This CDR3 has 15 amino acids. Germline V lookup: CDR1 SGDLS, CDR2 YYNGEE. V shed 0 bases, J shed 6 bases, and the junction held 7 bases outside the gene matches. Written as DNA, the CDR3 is TGTGCCAGCAGCGTAGCGGGGGGACCTTCTGATACGCAGTATTTT. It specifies CASSVAGGPSDTQYF.

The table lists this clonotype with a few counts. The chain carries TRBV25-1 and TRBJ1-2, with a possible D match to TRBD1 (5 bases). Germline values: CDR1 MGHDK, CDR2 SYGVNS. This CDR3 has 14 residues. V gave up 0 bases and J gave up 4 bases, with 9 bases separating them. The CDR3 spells CASSEYGAVYGYTF. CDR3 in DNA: TGTGCCAGCAGTGAATATGGGGCAGTCTATGGCTACACCTTC.

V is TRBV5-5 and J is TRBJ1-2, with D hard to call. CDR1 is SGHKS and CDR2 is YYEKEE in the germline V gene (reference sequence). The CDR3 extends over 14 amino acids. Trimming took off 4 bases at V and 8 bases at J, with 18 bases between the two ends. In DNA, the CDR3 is TGTGCCAGCAGCCGACCGGGGAACTCTATCGGCTACACCTTC. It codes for CASSRPGNSIGYTF.

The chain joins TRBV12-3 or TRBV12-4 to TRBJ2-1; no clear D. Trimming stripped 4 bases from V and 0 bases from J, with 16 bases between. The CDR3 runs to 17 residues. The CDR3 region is CASSSYGWAISYNEQFF. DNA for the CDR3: TGTGCCAGCAGTTCCTATGGATGGGCGATCTCCTACAATGAGCAGTTCTTC.

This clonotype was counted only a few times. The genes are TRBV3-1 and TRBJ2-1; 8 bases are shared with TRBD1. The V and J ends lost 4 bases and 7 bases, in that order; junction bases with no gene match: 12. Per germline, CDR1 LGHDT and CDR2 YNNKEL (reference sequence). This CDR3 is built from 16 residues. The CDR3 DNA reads TGTGCCAGCAGCCCAGACCGGGCAGGGGGCTTGAATGAGCAGTTCTTC. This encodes CASSPDRAGGLNEQFF.

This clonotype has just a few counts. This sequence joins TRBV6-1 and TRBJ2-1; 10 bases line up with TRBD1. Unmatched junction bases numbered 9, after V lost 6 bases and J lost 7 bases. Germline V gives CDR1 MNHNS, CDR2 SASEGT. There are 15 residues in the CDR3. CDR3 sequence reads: CASSHGTGVWNEQFF. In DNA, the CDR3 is TGTGCCAGCAGCCACGGGACAGGGGTATGGAATGAGCAGTTCTTC.